This T cell receptor beta chain was captured by sequencing in a study of chemoradiotherapy in HPV16-positive cancers (dated by TCRdb to 2022 to 2024). Describing the broader study: Candidate HPV-specific T-cell clones and common TCR motifs were defined through functional T-cell assays on cells from two HPV16-positive patients. The study asked whether T-cell immunity against the HPV oncoproteins E6 and E7 changes during chemoradiotherapy and whether it affects survival. Next, the candidate HPV-specific TCRs and motifs were followed in TCR repertoires from under 95 patients with HPV-related cancers. Paper-wide results and their limitations: Expansion of candidate HPV-specific clones and E7-related TCR motifs was observed in the tumor microenvironment during treatment, whereas no such expansion was observed for non-HPV-specific T cells. Among HPV16-positive patients, expansion of HPV-responsive T cells during chemoradiotherapy was associated with better recurrence-free survival. The functional definition of HPV-specific T cells was derived from only a couple of HPV16-positive patients, and the survival association was reported for HPV16-positive patients.

Because repertoires were sampled repeatedly during chemoradiotherapy, clonal expansion in the tumor microenvironment could be followed. Libraries were made using the immunoSEQ multiplex PCR assay. TCRdb's version of the immuneACCESS table is confined to in-frame rearrangements and falls short of the full clone set. An unresolved V gene accounts for under half of the shortfall where checked; the remainder is of unknown origin. Recorded for this sample are some 4,600 clones; 85% to 90% of them occurred a single time. The ten largest clones capture around 2.8% of the sample. Concerning this clone: Its specific antigen is unknown. No per-base quality is available; no much larger clone lies one base away.

The germline V end is reduced by 5 bases and the J end by 5 bases; junction bases left unmatched: 7. The germline V gene (reference sequence) provides CDR1 LNHDA and CDR2 SQIVND. Spanning cysteine to phenylalanine, the CDR3 consists of 15 amino acids. Only the CDR3 region is kept as DNA, spanning 45 bases read in frame from base 1. The chain uses TRBV19 and TRBJ2-2, with TRBD2 identical over 8 junction bases. Sampling was done from a patient who underwent chemoradiotherapy. The TCR comes from a human donor with HPV-associated anogenital cancer. The CDR3 loop reads CASSRSGLVTGELFF. The DNA sequence follows: TGTGCCAGTAGTCGCTCGGGACTAGTGACCGGGGAGCTGTTTTTT.